This TCR beta chain was sequenced for a study of shared clonotypes between healthy human individuals. Overall study findings and caveats: Researchers found naive subsets generally carried larger estimated richness than memory subsets. Non-shared clonotypes had lower generation probabilities than clonotypes shared by all four sorted-subset donors. Clonotype sharing across four donors was observed for around 5% of naive CD4 clonotypes.

CDR1 and CDR2 (germline): MDHEN, SYDVKM. This CDR3 contains 15 residues. V lost 4 bases, J lost 4 bases, and 15 bases lay in between. The table came from immunoSEQ multiplex PCR; TCRdb's copy has only in-frame clones and leaves some out. The repertoire has fewer than 1.4 million clones, 75% to 80% of them found once; the top ten carry roughly 0.55%. Regarding this clone: Its target is unknown.

The chain is built from TRBV28 and TRBJ2-3; D tentatively reads TRBD1 or TRBD2 (6 bases each). The sequenced sample was memory CD4+ T cells from PBMCs. Subset specified: CD45RA-negative fraction. This TCR came from a man aged 18 to 30 in good health. Some clones in this sample may be carry-over from other donors' samples. Here the CDR3 reads CASSYPGAGADTQYF. CDR3 bases: TGTGCCAGCAGTTACCCGGGGGCCGGGGCAGATACGCAGTATTTT.